This T cell receptor (beta chain) was observed in a study of PD-1 blockade in classical Hodgkin lymphoma. Every patient was affected by relapse after autologous stem cell transplantation, while exposure to brentuximab vedotin was not uniform. V lost 3 bases, J lost 1 base, and 15 bases lay in between. Germline-derived CDR1 and CDR2 are KGHSH and LQKENI. There are 16 residues in the CDR3. Clones were sequenced by immunoSEQ multiplex PCR, and TCRdb holds only the in-frame ones, with some missing. The sample holds approximately 99,000 clones, about four fifths seen once. The chain is built from TRBV18 and TRBJ2-5; tentatively, D is TRBD1 (6 bases). The sample in question was peripheral blood mononuclear cells (PBMCs), obtained before the second cycle of nivolumab. This TCR was sampled from a human donor with classical Hodgkin lymphoma. In DNA form, the CDR3 reads TGTGCCAGCTCACCCTTGGCGGCAGGGGTCCAAGAGACCCAGTACTTC. Encoded protein: CASSPLAAGVQETQYF.